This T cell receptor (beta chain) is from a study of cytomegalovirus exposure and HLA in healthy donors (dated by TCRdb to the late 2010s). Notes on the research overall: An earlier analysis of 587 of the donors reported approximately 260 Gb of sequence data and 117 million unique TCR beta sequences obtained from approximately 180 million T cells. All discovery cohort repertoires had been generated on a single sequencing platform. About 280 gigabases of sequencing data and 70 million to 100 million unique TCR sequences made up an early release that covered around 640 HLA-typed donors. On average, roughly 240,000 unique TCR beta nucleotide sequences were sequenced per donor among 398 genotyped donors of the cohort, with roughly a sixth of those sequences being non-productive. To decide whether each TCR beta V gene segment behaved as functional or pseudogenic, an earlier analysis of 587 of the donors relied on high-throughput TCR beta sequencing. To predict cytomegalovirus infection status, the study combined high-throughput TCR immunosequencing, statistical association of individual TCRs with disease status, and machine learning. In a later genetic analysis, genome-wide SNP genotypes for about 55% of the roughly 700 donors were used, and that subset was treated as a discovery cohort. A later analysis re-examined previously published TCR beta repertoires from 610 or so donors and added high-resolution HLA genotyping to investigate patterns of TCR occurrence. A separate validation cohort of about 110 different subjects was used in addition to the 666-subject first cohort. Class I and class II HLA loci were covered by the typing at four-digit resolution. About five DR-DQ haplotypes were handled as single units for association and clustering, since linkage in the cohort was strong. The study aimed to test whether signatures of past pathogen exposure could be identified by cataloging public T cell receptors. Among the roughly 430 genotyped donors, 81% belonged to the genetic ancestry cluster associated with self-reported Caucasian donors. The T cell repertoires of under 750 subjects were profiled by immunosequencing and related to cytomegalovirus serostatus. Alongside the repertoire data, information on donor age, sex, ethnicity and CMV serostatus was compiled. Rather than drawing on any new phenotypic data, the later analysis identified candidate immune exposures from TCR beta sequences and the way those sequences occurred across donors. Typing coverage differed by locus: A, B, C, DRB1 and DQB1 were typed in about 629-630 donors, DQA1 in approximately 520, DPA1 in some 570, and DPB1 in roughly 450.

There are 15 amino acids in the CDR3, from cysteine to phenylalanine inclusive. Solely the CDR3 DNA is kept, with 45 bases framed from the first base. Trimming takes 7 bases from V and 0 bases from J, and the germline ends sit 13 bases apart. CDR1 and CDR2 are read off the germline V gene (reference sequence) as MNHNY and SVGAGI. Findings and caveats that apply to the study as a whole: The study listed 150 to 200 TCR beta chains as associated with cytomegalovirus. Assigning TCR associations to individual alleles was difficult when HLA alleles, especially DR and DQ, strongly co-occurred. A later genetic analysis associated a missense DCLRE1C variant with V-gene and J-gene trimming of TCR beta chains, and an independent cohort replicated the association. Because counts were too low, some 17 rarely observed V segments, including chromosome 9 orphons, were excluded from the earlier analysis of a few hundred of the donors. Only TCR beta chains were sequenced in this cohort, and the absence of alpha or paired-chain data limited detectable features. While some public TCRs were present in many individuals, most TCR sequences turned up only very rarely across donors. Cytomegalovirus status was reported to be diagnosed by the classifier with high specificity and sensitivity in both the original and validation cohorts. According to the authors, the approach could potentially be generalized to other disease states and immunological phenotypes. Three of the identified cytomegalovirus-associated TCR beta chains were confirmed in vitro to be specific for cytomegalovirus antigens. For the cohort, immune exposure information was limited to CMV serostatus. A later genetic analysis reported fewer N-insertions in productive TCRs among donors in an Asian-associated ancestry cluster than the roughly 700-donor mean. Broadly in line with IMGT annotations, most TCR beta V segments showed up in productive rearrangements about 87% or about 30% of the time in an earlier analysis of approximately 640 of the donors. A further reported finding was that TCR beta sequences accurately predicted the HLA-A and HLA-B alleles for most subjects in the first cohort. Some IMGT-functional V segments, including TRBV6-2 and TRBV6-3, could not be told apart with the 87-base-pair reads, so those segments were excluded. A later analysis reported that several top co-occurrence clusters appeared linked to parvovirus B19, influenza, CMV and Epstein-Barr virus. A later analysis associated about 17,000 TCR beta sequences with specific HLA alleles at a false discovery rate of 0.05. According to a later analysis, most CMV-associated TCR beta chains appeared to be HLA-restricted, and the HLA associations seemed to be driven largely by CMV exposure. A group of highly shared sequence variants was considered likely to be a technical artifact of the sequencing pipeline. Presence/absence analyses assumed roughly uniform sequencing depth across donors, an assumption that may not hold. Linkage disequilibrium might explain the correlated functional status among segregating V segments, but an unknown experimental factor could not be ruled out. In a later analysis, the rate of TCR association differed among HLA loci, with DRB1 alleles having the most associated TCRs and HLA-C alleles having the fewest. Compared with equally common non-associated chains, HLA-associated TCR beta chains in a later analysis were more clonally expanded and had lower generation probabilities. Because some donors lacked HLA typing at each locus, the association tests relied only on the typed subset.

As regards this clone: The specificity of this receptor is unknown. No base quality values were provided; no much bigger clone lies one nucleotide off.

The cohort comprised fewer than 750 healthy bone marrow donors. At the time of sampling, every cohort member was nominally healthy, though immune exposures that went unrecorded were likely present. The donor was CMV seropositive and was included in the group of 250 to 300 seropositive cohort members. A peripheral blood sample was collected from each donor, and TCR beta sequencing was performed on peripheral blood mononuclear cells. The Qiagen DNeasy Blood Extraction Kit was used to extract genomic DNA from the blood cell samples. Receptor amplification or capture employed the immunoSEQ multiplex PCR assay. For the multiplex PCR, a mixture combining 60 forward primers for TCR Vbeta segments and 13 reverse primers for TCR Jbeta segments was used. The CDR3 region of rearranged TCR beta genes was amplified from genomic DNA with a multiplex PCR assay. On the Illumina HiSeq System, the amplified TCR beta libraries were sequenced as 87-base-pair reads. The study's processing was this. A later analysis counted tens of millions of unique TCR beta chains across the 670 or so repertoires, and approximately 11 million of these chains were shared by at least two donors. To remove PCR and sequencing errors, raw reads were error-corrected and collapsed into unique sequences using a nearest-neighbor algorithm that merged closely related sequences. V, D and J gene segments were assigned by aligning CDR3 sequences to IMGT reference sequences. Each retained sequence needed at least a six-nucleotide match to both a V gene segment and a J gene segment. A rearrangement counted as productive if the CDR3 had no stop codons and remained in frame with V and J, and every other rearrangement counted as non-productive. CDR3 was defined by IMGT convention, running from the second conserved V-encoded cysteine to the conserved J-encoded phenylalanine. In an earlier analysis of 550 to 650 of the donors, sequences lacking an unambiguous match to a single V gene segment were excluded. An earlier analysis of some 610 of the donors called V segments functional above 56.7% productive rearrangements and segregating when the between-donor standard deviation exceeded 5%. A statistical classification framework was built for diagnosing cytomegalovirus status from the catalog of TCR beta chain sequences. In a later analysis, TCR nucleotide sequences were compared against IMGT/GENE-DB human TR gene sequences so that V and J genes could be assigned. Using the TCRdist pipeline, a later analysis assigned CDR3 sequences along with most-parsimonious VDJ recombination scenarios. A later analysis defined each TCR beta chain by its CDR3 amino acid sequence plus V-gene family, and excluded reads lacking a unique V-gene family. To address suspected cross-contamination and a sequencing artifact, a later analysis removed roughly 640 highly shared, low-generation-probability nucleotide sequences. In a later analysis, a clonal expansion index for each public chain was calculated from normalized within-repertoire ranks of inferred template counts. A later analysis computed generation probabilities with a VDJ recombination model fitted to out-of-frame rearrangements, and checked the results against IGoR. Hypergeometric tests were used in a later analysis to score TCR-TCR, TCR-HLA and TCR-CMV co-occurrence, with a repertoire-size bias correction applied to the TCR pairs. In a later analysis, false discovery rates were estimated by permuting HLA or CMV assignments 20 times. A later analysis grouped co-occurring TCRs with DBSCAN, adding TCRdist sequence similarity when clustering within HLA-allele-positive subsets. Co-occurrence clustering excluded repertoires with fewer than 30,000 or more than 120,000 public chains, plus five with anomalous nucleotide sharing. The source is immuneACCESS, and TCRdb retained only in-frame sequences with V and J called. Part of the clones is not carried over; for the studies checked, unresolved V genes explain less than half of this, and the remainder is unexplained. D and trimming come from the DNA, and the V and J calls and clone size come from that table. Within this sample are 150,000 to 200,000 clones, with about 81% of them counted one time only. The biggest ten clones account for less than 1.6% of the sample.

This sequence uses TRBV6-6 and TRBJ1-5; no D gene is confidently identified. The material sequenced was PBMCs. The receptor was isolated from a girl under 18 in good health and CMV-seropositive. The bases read TGTGCCAGCACCCTATCCCCCTATAGCAATCAGCCCCAGCATTTT. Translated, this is CASTLSPYSNQPQHF.